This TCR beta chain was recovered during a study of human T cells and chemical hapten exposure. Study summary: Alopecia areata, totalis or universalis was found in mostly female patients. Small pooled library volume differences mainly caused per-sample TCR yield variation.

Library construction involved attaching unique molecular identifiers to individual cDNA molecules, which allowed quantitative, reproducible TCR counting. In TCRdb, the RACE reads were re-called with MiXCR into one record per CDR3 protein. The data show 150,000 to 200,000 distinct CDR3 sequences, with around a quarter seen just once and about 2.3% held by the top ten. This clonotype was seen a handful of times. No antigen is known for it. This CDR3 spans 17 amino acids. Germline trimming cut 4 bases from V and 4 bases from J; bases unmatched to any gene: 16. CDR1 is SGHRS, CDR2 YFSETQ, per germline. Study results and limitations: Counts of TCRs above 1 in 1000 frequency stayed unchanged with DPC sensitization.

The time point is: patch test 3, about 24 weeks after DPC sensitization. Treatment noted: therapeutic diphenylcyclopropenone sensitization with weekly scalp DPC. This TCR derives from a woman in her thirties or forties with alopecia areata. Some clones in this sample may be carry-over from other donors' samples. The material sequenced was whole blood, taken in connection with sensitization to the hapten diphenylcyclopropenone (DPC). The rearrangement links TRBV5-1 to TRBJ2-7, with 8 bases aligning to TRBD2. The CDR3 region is CASSGRGSERERYEQYF. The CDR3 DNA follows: TGCGCCAGCAGCGGCAGAGGTTCGGAGCGGGAGAGGTACGAGCAGTACTTC.